The TCR beta chain described here comes from a study of blood T cell repertoires in COVID-19. Study summary: Some COVID-19 samples were acute and others convalescent; all came from the United States, Italy and Spain.

Clones were sequenced by immunoSEQ multiplex PCR, and TCRdb holds only the in-frame ones, with some missing. The sample carries tens of thousands of clones, just over 85% recorded once. V lost 5 bases to trimming and J lost 8 bases, with 12 bases between them. CDR3 size: 12 residues. Per germline, CDR1 SGHTA and CDR2 FQGNSA. This TCR was recovered from a man aged 40-50 years with acute or convalescent COVID-19. Sequences were obtained from peripheral blood. This sequence joins TRBV7-2 and TRBJ1-2; D call uncertain. The CDR3 reads CASSPWAPGYTF. CDR3 nucleotides: TGTGCCAGCAGCCCCTGGGCCCCGGGCTACACCTTC.